Given below is one TCR beta chain in context. Its antigen is unknown. One entry per CDR3 protein results from TCRdb running MiXCR on the 5' RACE reads. The sample shows about 530,000 distinct CDR3 sequences, around 15% of them seen only once. This sample is part of a study of identical twins. General study results and limits: Within beta out-of-frame sequences, the excess sharing observed between twins was weaker. A lower insertion count was a feature of abundant cord blood beta clonotypes, with no such feature in memory repertoires. Twin-shared out-of-frame alpha sequences showed excess low generation probability. Its conclusions, products of cross-sectional statistical analysis, did not come from following the same donors.

Trimming took 6 bases from V and 6 from J; bases not matched to a gene: 14. CDR3 length: 15 amino acids. The same sample was also studied in work on yellow fever vaccine responses in identical twins.

The source material was CD4+ T cells sorted from blood. This TCR was recovered from a woman between 18 and 29 years old in good health. This rearrangement joins TRBV12-3 or TRBV12-4 to TRBJ2-7; 7 bases line up with TRBD2. Here the CDR3 reads CASRSRGGGPSEQYF. The CDR3 bases are TGTGCCAGCAGATCCCGTGGGGGAGGGCCGTCCGAGCAGTACTTC.